These T cell receptor beta chains were read from a single sample in a study of blood T cell repertoires in COVID-19. Clones were read by immunoSEQ multiplex PCR, and TCRdb kept only the in-frame ones, dropping some. The sample lists 35,000 to 40,000 clones, 70% to 90% occurring once. Sequences were obtained from peripheral blood. Every receptor here comes from a man aged 55 to 70 with COVID-19, enrolled during active disease. CDR3s include the opening cysteine and the closing phenylalanine or tryptophan. The D gene is left open where the match is weak. A row's size may be missing; if present it is once, few, many or a size class.

>-|TRBD2|TRBV27|TRBJ2-7
TGTGCCAGCAGTTTATGGTACTCGACTAGCGGGGTTACCTACGAGCAGTACTTC
CASSLWYSTSGVTYEQYF
>-|-|TRBV2|TRBJ2-3
TGTGCCAGCAGAGGGGGAAGCGGTAGAGATACGCAGTATTTT
CASRGGSGRDTQYF
>-|TRBD2|TRBV27|TRBJ2-1
TGTGCCAGCAGTTTATCCCCTTCTAGCGGCAGCTCCTACAATGAGCAGTTCTTC
CASSLSPSSGSSYNEQFF
>-|TRBD1|TRBV6-5|TRBJ2-2
TGTGCCAGCAGTTACAGGGGGCGAAGCACCGGGGAGCTGTTTTTT
CASSYRGRSTGELFF
>-|-|TRBV6-6|TRBJ1-1
TGTGCCAGCAGTTACGGAGGACAGTCCGGGAACACTGAAGCTTTCTTT
CASSYGGQSGNTEAFF
>-|TRBD1|TRBV19|TRBJ1-2
TGTGCCAGTAGGCCGGGCCAGGGGGCCTATGGCTACACCTTC
CASRPGQGAYGYTF
>-|TRBD2|TRBV6-5|TRBJ2-1
TGTGCCAGCAGGACGGGGGGTAGGGATGAGCAGTTCTTC
CASRTGGRDEQFF
>-|TRBD2|TRBV9|TRBJ2-1
TGTGCCAGCAGCGTAGTATTAGCGGGAGTGGCTGAGCAGTTCTTC
CASSVVLAGVAEQFF
>-|-|TRBV4-1|TRBJ1-1
TGCGCCAGCAGCCTATCGGTTAGCGACACTGAAGCTTTCTTT
CASSLSVSDTEAFF
>-|-|TRBV19|TRBJ1-1
TGTGCCAGTAGTATGTACAGGGTCGAGACTGAAGCTTTCTTT
CASSMYRVETEAFF
>-|-|TRBV11-3|TRBJ2-7
TGTGCCAGCAGCTTGGAGGGAGGCCCACGAGCCGAGCAGTACTTC
CASSLEGGPRAEQYF
>few|-|TRBV2|TRBJ2-5
TGTGCCAGCAGTGAAGCGAGGGAGACCCAGTACTTC
CASSEARETQYF
>-|TRBD1|TRBV6-5|TRBJ1-2
TGTGCCAGCAGTTACTCCTCGGGACAGGGGTATGGCTACACCTTC
CASSYSSGQGYGYTF
>-|-|TRBV28|TRBJ2-5
TGTGCCAGCAGTTCTCGTCTAGCCGACGTCCAAGAGACCCAGTACTTC
CASSSRLADVQETQYF
>-|-|TRBV10-3|TRBJ1-4
TGTGCCATCAGTGAGTCGATCCCTAACAGCCCTAATGAAAAACTGTTTTTT
CAISESIPNSPNEKLFF
>-|-|TRBV9|TRBJ1-1
TGTGCCAGCAGCGCCCATACAGGGCTGAACACTGAAGCTTTCTTT
CASSAHTGLNTEAFF
>once|-|TRBV19|TRBJ1-1
TGTGCCAGTAGTCGGTCACAGGGACTGAACACTGAAGCTTTCTTT
CASSRSQGLNTEAFF
>-|-|TRBV5-1|TRBJ1-4
TGCGCCAGCAGCTTGGGCGGGGCTTCCAGTGAAAAACTGTTTTTT
CASSLGGASSEKLFF
>-|TRBD2|TRBV11-3|TRBJ2-3
TGTGCCAGCAGCTTAGTAGCGGGGGCCAGGGATACGCAGTATTTT
CASSLVAGARDTQYF
>-|TRBD1|TRBV3-1/TRBV3-2|TRBJ2-7
TGTGCCAGCAGTCCACTTGGGACAGGGGTCTACGAGCAGTACTTC
CASSPLGTGVYEQYF
>-|TRBD1|TRBV19|TRBJ1-1
TGTGCCAGTAGTATATGGACAGGGAGGGGGCCTGAAGCTTTCTTT
CASSIWTGRGPEAFF
>-|-|TRBV5-6|TRBJ1-1
TGTGCCAGCAGCTTAAGGGGGGGCACTGAAGCTTTCTTT
CASSLRGGTEAFF
>-|-|TRBV13|TRBJ1-5
TGTGCCAGCAGCTTAGGGACTGCAAATCAGCCCCAGCATTTT
CASSLGTANQPQHF
>-|-|TRBV5-8|TRBJ2-3
TGTGCCAGCAGCTCCGGGACTGGAAACACAGATACGCAGTATTTT
CASSSGTGNTDTQYF
>-|-|TRBV11-3|TRBJ2-7
TGTGCCAGCAGCTTAGGGGCAGGGGCCACCTACGAGCAGTACTTC
CASSLGAGATYEQYF
>-|TRBD1|TRBV18|TRBJ2-7
TGTGCCAGCTCACCACCGGCTGGGACAGACGAGCAGTACTTC
CASSPPAGTDEQYF
>-|TRBD1|TRBV6-5|TRBJ1-5
TGTGCCAGCAGCGGACAGGGGCCGAATCAGCCCCAGCATTTT
CASSGQGPNQPQHF
>-|-|TRBV5-6|TRBJ1-5
TGTGCCAGCAGCTTGGGTTCCGACAGCTACCATCAGCCCCAGCATTTT
CASSLGSDSYHQPQHF
>few|TRBD1|TRBV7-9|TRBJ1-2
TGTGCCAGCAGCGAAAACAGGGGGGACTATGGCTACACCTTC
CASSENRGDYGYTF
>-|TRBD1|TRBV11-2|TRBJ2-2
TGTGCCAGCAGCTCGGACAGGGTGAACACCGGGGAGCTGTTTTTT
CASSSDRVNTGELFF
>once|-|TRBV11-2|TRBJ2-2
TGTGCCAGCAGCATTAAGAGTAACACCGGGGAGCTGTTTTTT
CASSIKSNTGELFF
>-|-|TRBV11-2|TRBJ1-2
TGTGCCAGCAGCTCGGGGGGAGGTGGCTATGGCTACACCTTC
CASSSGGGGYGYTF
>-|-|TRBV28|TRBJ2-7
TGTGCCAGCAGTTCCGACCGCCAAACCCGGGTACGGGCCTACGAGCAGTACTTC
CASSSDRQTRVRAYEQYF
>-|TRBD1|TRBV6-5|TRBJ1-1
TGTGCCAGCAGTAAGCCGGGACAGGGAAACACTGAAGCTTTCTTT
CASSKPGQGNTEAFF
>few|TRBD2|TRBV7-2|TRBJ2-2
TGTGCCAGCAGCCCCGGGAGGCGGGCCGGGGAGCTGTTTTTT
CASSPGRRAGELFF
>-|TRBD1|TRBV27|TRBJ2-1
TGTGCCAGCAGTTGGGACAGAGGTTACAATGAGCAGTTCTTC
CASSWDRGYNEQFF
>-|-|TRBV19|TRBJ2-3
TGTGCCAGTAGTATGGTTGCAGGGAGGGATACGCAGTATTTT
CASSMVAGRDTQYF
>once|-|TRBV7-3|TRBJ2-2
TGTGCCAGCAGCTTTGGCTCTTGGGGAGGTTCGAACACCGGGGAGCTGTTTTTT
CASSFGSWGGSNTGELFF
>-|-|TRBV2|TRBJ1-2
TGTGCCAGCAGTCCGGCGGGATTCTATGGCTACACCTTC
CASSPAGFYGYTF
>-|-|TRBV5-6|TRBJ1-5
TGTGCCAGCAGCTTTGCAGGGGGCAATCAGCCCCAGCATTTT
CASSFAGGNQPQHF
>-|TRBD1|TRBV5-1|TRBJ1-5
TGCGCCAGCAGCCGGACAGGGTCGGACAATCAGCCCCAGCATTTT
CASSRTGSDNQPQHF
>-|-|TRBV4-2|TRBJ1-1
TGTGCCAGCAGCCAAGTAGGTCAGGGCACGAACACTGAAGCTTTCTTT
CASSQVGQGTNTEAFF
>-|-|TRBV7-9|TRBJ2-5
TGTGCCAGCGCCTCCGACCGGGAGAAGGGGGAGACCCAGTACTTC
CASASDREKGETQYF
>-|TRBD1|TRBV7-9|TRBJ1-2
TGTGCCAGCAGCTTAGACCGACAGGGCTGGGATGGCTACACCTTC
CASSLDRQGWDGYTF
>-|-|TRBV5-1|TRBJ2-1
TGCGCCAGCAGCTCCTCGGGCAATGAGCAGTTCTTC
CASSSSGNEQFF
>-|-|TRBV6-5|TRBJ2-3
TGTGCCAGCAGTTACTCGAGATGGGCAACCACAGATACGCAGTATTTT
CASSYSRWATTDTQYF
>-|-|TRBV13|TRBJ2-2
TGTGCCAGCAGCTCCCGCGCCACCGGGGAGCTGTTTTTT
CASSSRATGELFF
>few|TRBD2|TRBV7-8|TRBJ2-7
TGTGCCAGCAGCTCGGATAGCGGGGCCTACGAGCAGTACTTC
CASSSDSGAYEQYF
>-|TRBD1|TRBV5-1|TRBJ1-4
TGCGCCAGCAGCTCGAGCCCGGGACAGTCGAATGAAAAACTGTTTTTT
CASSSSPGQSNEKLFF